The sequence of this TCR beta chain was determined in a study of blood T cell repertoires in COVID-19. Study in general: Whether acute or convalescent, the COVID-19 samples came from the United States, Italy and Spain. Sample material is recorded as cDNA or gDNA derived from T cells, B-cell-depleted T cells, or PBMCs.

Original processing notes: Estimation of nucleated cell counts relied on the amplification of reference gene primers. TCRdb keeps only in-frame clones here, not all; method: immunoSEQ multiplex PCR. The D gene and trimming were derived from the DNA, and the V and J assignments and clone size from that table. The sample consists of about 230,000 clones, around nine tenths of them appearing once. There are 14 residues in the CDR3. Germline-derived CDR1 and CDR2 are MGHDK and SYGVNS. V dropped 5 bases and J dropped 2 bases, with 10 bases sitting between them. This clone has only one observation. This chain links TRBV25-1 with TRBJ1-5, with D uncertain. Sequencing was carried out using peripheral blood. The source of this sequence is a woman aged 55-70 years with acute or convalescent COVID-19. The CDR3 is CASSPALGNQPQHF. The CDR3 DNA sequence: TGTGCCAGCAGTCCCGCGTTGGGCAATCAGCCCCAGCATTTT.